The T cell receptor beta chain described here comes from a study of control samples from healthy donors and cancer patients. In this sample, this clone turned up a few times. Only in-frame clones appear in the TCRdb table, and some are missing; sequencing was by immunoSEQ multiplex PCR. The sample has 130,000 or so clones, about 88% seen once. Germline-derived CDR1 and CDR2 are SGHRS and YFSETQ. There are 16 residues in the CDR3. The V gene lost 5 bases and the J gene lost 0 bases, with 17 bases spanning the gap. The receptor was isolated from a middle-aged man in good health. The specimen was blood. The chain joins TRBV5-1 to TRBJ1-1; D might be TRBD1 (5 bases). The CDR3, as DNA: TGCGCCAGCAGTTCTCAACCCGGGACGATGAACACTGAAGCTTTCTTT. It codes for CASSSQPGTMNTEAFF.